This section outlines one TCR beta chain sequence together with its context. Its antigen is as yet unknown. V was pared by 0 bases and J by 6 bases, with 13 bases between. CDR1 and CDR2 from the germline V gene are SGHVS and FQNEAQ. CDR3 length: 15 amino acids. These data originate in a study of T cells in localized non-small cell lung cancer. Study observations and caveats: Maximal T cell clonality occurred in uninvolved adjacent lung, with tumor ranking below it. Greater T cell density in blood accompanied longer overall survival. Researchers found a median about 53 of the top 100 tumor clones in adjacent lung. Sequencing was restricted to one tumor region; therefore, heterogeneity remains possible.

Sequenced by immunoSEQ multiplex PCR; TCRdb stores in-frame clones only, minus some. The sample gives about 27,000 clones, roughly 91% of which show up once; approximately 0.99% is in the top ten. The material was peripheral blood, obtained before any cancer treatment. The genes are TRBV7-8 and TRBJ2-3; D possibly corresponds to TRBD2 (7 bases). The sequence was obtained from a woman aged 35 to 69 with stage I lung adenocarcinoma. CDR3 loop: CASSLARGAGDTQYF. CDR3 bases: TGTGCCAGCAGCTTAGCACGGGGGGCCGGGGATACGCAGTATTTT.